This entry lists 32 T cell receptor beta chains sequenced from one sample in a study of cytomegalovirus exposure and HLA in healthy donors. The primer mix had 60 Vbeta and 13 Jbeta primers. Assay: immunoSEQ multiplex PCR; the TCRdb copy retains only in-frame clones and omits some. The sample lists 60,000 to 70,000 clones; around 68% were seen once. The sequenced sample was PBMCs. Receptors were obtained from a man between 40 and 49 years old in good health and CMV-seropositive.

The chain recombines TRBV9 with TRBJ2-7; 12 bases line up with TRBD2. The CDR3 is 16 residues long. J gave up 6 bases and V 0 bases, and 7 bases lay outside the gene matches. Germline CDR1 reads SGDLS; CDR2 reads YYNGEE. In DNA form, the CDR3 reads TGTGCCAGCAGCGTAGGACTAGCGGGAGAGACGGGCGAGCAGTACTTC. Its protein product is CASSVGLAGETGEQYF. The full variable domain, completed using reference TRBV9 and TRBJ2-7, is DSGVTQTPKHLITATGQRVTLRCSPRSGDLSVYWYQQSLDQGLQFLIQYYNGEERAKGNILERFSAQQFPDLHSELNLSSLELGDSALYFCASSVGLAGETGEQYFGPGTRLTVT.

V gene TRBV13 combines with J gene TRBJ2-2, with D maybe TRBD2 (5 bases). Between the trimmed V and J ends, which lost 3 bases and 0 bases, there was a span of 11 bases. The CDR3 runs to 16 residues. Germline values: CDR1 PRHDT, CDR2 FYEKMQ (reference sequence). The CDR3 DNA reads as TGTGCCAGCAGCTTCCGGGGATTCGCGAACACCGGGGAGCTGTTTTTT. This encodes CASSFRGFANTGELFF.

This chain links TRBV5-6 with TRBJ2-7; D perhaps matches TRBD1 (8 bases). Per the germline V gene, CDR1 is SGHDT and CDR2 is YYEEEE. The CDR3 sequence is 14 residues long. The ends were cut back, 4 bases at V and 7 bases at J, with 18 bases in the middle. The CDR3 nucleotides read TGTGCCAGCAGCATAACACAGGGGGGGTATGAGCAGTACTTC. Its protein product is CASSITQGGYEQYF. Looking up the rest from reference TRBV5-6 and TRBJ2-7 gives the full variable domain: DAGVTQSPTHLIKTRGQQVTLRCSPKSGHDTVSWYQQALGQGPQFIFQYYEEEERQRGNFPDRFSGHQFPNYSSELNVNALLLGDSALYLCASSITQGGYEQYFGPGTRLTVT.

The J gene is TRBJ1-2, the V gene TRBV10-3; D is unclear. Germline CDR1 is ENHRY and CDR2 is SYGVKD. V lost 6 bases to trimming and J lost 7 bases, with 12 bases between them. The CDR3 has 12 amino acids. CDR3 coding DNA: TGTGCCATCAGCCCCTCCCCCCTTGGCTACACCTTC. Amino acid sequence: CAISPSPLGYTF.

The chain has TRBV2 and TRBJ2-1, with 12 nucleotides matching TRBD2. Germline loops: CDR1 SNHLY, CDR2 FYNNEI. This CDR3 comprises 15 residues. Trimming removed 5 bases from V and 6 bases from J; junction bases left unmatched: 5. The CDR3 loop reads CASSPTSGRGNEQFF. CDR3 nucleotides: TGTGCCAGCAGTCCGACTAGCGGGAGAGGCAATGAGCAGTTCTTC.

By frequency in the sample, this clone is medium-sized. V usage is TRBV6-1 and J usage is TRBJ2-7; 8 nucleotides line up with TRBD1. CDR3 length equals 15 residues. V dropped 4 bases and J dropped 4; count of bases not matched to a gene: 9. Germline lookup yields CDR1 MNHNS and CDR2 SASEGT. The CDR3 reads CASSAQTGDPYEQYF. The CDR3 DNA sequence: TGTGCCAGCAGTGCCCAGACAGGGGACCCATACGAGCAGTACTTC.

Here the CDR3 reads CASSSEGQGVYYNYGYTF. The CDR3 DNA follows: TGTGCCAGCAGCTCGGAGGGACAGGGGGTTTACTATAACTATGGCTACACCTTC. The V and J genes are TRBV5-4 and TRBJ1-2, with TRBD1 identical over 11 bases. The CDR3 spans 18 residues. From germline, CDR1 is SGHNT and CDR2 YYREEE (reference sequence). With V trimmed by 3 bases and J by 1 base, 11 bases remained unmatched. Drawing the rest from reference TRBV5-4 and TRBJ1-2, the complete variable domain is ETGVTQSPTHLIKTRGQQVTLRCSSQSGHNTVSWYQQALGQGPQFIFQYYREEENGRGNFPPRFSGLQFPNYSSELNVNALELDDSALYLCASSSEGQGVYYNYGYTFGSGTRLTVV.

The chain has TRBV21-1 and TRBJ2-3; the table gives TRBD1 as D, unverified against the DNA. TRBV21-1 is a recognized pseudogene. The CDR3 runs to 18 residues. Written as DNA, the CDR3 is TGTGCCAGCAGCAAAAAATGGGGCAGGGGGCTTCTGACAGATACGCAGTATTTT. Its protein is CASSKKWGRGLLTDTQYF.

This chain links TRBV7-8 with TRBJ2-3, with a tentative D call TRBD2 (5 bases). The CDR3 is 15 amino acids. Germline V lookup: CDR1 SGHVS, CDR2 FQNEAQ. V dropped 5 bases and J dropped 0 bases, with 12 bases sitting between them. This CDR3 reads CASSRSAASTDTQYF. CDR3 nucleotide sequence: TGTGCCAGCAGCCGTTCAGCGGCCAGCACAGATACGCAGTATTTT. Full variable domain (rest looked up from reference TRBV7-8 and TRBJ2-3): GAGVSQSPRYKVAKRGQDVALRCDPISGHVSLFWYQQALGQGPEFLTYFQNEAQLDKSGLPSDRFFAERPEGSVSTLKIQRTQQEDSAVYLCASSRSAASTDTQYFGPGTRLTVL.

This clone was observed once. V gene TRBV19 combines with J gene TRBJ1-3; D is undetermined. With 7 bases removed from V and 0 bases from J, the gap between germline ends came to 10 bases. This CDR3 has 14 amino acids. The germline CDR1 and CDR2 sequences are LNHDA and SQIVND (reference sequence). CDR3 residues: CASKDFASGNTIYF. Here the CDR3 DNA reads TGTGCCAGTAAAGACTTTGCCTCTGGAAACACCATATATTTT.

A few counts support this clone. The chain has TRBV5-1 and TRBJ1-2; the D gene is possibly TRBD1 (6 bases). Trimming removed 5 bases from V and 4 bases from J, with 15 bases in between. The CDR3 runs to 14 residues. The germline gives CDR1 SGHRS, CDR2 YFSETQ. In DNA, the CDR3 is TGCGCCAGCAGTTTTTCCGGGACATCCTATGGCTACACCTTC. It encodes CASSFSGTSYGYTF.

With regard to this clone: The junction shows a germline mismatch at one end, possibly a read error. The gene calls are TRBV11-2 and TRBJ2-7; 8 bases align to TRBD1. Germline CDR1 reads SGHAT; CDR2 reads FQNNGV. The CDR3 consists of 15 residues. CDR3 coding DNA: TGTGCCAGCAGCTTAGAAGGACAGGGATACTACGCGCAGTACTTC. Its translation: CASSLEGQGYYAQYF.

As DNA, the CDR3 is TGTGCCAGCAGCTTAAGGGTGGGGACTGGACGGGAAAAACTGTTTTTT. Translated, it gives CASSLRVGTGREKLFF. This rearrangement joins TRBV11-3 to TRBJ1-4; D is perhaps TRBD1 (5 bases). Trimming removed 2 bases at V and 8 bases at J, with 18 bases between. From germline, CDR1 is SGHNT and CDR2 YENEEA. CDR3 length: 16 amino acids.

The chain joins TRBV6-5 to TRBJ2-7; D call uncertain. The CDR3 is 12 residues long. Germline lookup yields CDR1 MNHEY and CDR2 SVGAGI. The V end was cut by 6 bases, the J end by 3 bases, with 9 bases between. CDR3 region: CASSHPGYEQYF. As DNA, the CDR3 is TGTGCCAGCAGCCACCCCGGCTACGAGCAGTACTTC.

The table lists this clone with a count of one. This chain links TRBV7-8 with TRBJ2-2, with a tentative D call TRBD2 (6 bases). Trimming left V 5 bases short and J 2 bases short, with 12 bases between. The CDR3 spans 15 residues. Looked up from germline, CDR1 is SGHVS and CDR2 is FQNEAQ. The CDR3 spells CASSRTGVNTGELFF. CDR3 coding DNA: TGTGCCAGCAGCCGGACGGGGGTTAACACCGGGGAGCTGTTTTTT.

The chain's CDR3 is CASSVTGLETQYF. The CDR3 nucleotides read TGTGCCAGCAGTGTAACAGGGCTCGAGACCCAGTACTTC. The chain carries TRBV6-1 and TRBJ2-5; TRBD1 might be the D (6 bases). The CDR3 is 13 amino acids. CDR1 and CDR2 from the germline V gene are MNHNS and SASEGT. The V end was cut by 4 bases, the J end by 5 bases, with 11 bases between.

This clone was detected only a few times. CDR3: CASSEGTRGSDTQYF. The CDR3 region has the DNA TGTGCCAGCAGTGAGGGGACTCGGGGTTCAGATACGCAGTATTTT. The rearrangement uses TRBV6-4 and TRBJ2-3; D is perhaps TRBD2 (6 bases). This CDR3 is built from 15 residues. The germline V and J ends were trimmed by 3 bases and 4 bases, with 14 bases remaining between them. Germline CDR1 MRHNA, CDR2 SNTAGT.

This clone has a handful of counts. The chain recombines TRBV29-1 with TRBJ2-1; 11 nucleotides agree with TRBD2. Germline V gene lookup returns CDR1 SQVTM and CDR2 ANQGSEA. The CDR3 covers 15 residues. J lost 4 bases, V lost 5 bases, and 7 bases had no gene match. The CDR3 sequence is CSVPETSGVYNEQFF. The CDR3 region has the DNA TGCAGCGTTCCCGAGACTAGCGGGGTATACAATGAGCAGTTCTTC.

This clone was detected only a few times. The CDR3 here is CASSFRGTGELFF. The CDR3 DNA is TGTGCCAGCAGCTTCCGGGGTACCGGGGAGCTGTTTTTT. The V and J genes are TRBV11-2 and TRBJ2-2; perhaps TRBD2 as D (5 bases). This CDR3 has 13 amino acids. CDR1 is SGHAT and CDR2 is FQNNGV in the germline V gene. V lost 3 bases and J 5 bases, leaving 7 bases between the germline ends.

The chain employs TRBV6-1 and TRBJ2-3, with a weak D call TRBD2 (6 bases). The ends were cut back, 1 base at V and 5 bases at J, with 13 bases in the middle. The CDR3 contains 15 residues. The germline V gene has CDR1 MNHNS and CDR2 SASEGT. The CDR3 is CASSEVGPRGDTQYF. The CDR3, as DNA: TGTGCCAGCAGTGAAGTGGGACCGCGGGGAGATACGCAGTATTTT.

The CDR3 DNA follows: TGTGCCTGGGAAGTTGGGACAGGGCGTCGGGATGAGCAGTTCTTC. Amino acids: CAWEVGTGRRDEQFF. The gene calls are TRBV30 and TRBJ2-1, with TRBD1 matching over 9 bases. Trimming removed 5 bases from V and 8 bases from J; junction bases left unmatched: 13. In germline, CDR1 is GTSNPN, CDR2 SVGIG (reference sequence). This CDR3 spans 15 amino acids.

This clone was observed once. This chain links TRBV7-2 with TRBJ2-3; 10 bases match TRBD2. This CDR3 has 15 residues. V dropped 0 bases and J dropped 9; count of bases not matched to a gene: 6. CDR1 is SGHTA, CDR2 FQGNSA, per germline. This chain's CDR3 is CASSLAGTSELTQYF. As DNA, the CDR3 is TGTGCCAGCAGCTTAGCCGGGACTAGCGAATTGACGCAGTATTTT.

The chain is built from TRBV7-9 and TRBJ1-4, with D unresolved. The germline V gene encodes CDR1 SEHNR and CDR2 FQNEAQ (reference sequence). CDR3 length: 17 residues. The V end was cut by 5 bases, the J end by 1 base, with 17 bases between. The CDR3 DNA is TGTGCCAGCAGCCCAGCTCCTTGGAGGCAAACTAATGAAAAACTGTTTTTT. It yields the protein CASSPAPWRQTNEKLFF. Complete variable domain (other parts from reference TRBV7-9 and TRBJ1-4): DTGVSQNPRHKITKRGQNVTFRCDPISEHNRLYWYRQTLGQGPEFLTYFQNEAQLEKSRLLSDRFSAERPKGSFSTLEIQRTEQGDSAMYLCASSPAPWRQTNEKLFFGSGTQLSVL.

The sample holds a few counts of this clone. The chain links TRBV15 to TRBJ1-5; D gene unclear. Germline V CDR1 and CDR2: LNHNV, YYDKDF (reference sequence). V was cut by 0 bases and J by 5 bases, with 2 bases left in between. This CDR3 is 12 amino acids long. CDR3 amino acids: CATSRDDQPQHF. DNA of the CDR3: TGTGCCACCAGCAGAGACGATCAGCCCCAGCATTTT. The entire variable domain, with the rest obtained from reference TRBV15 and TRBJ1-5, is as follows: DAMVIQNPRYQVTQFGKPVTLSCSQTLNHNVMYWYQQKSSQAPKLLFHYYDKDFNNEADTPDNFQSRRPNTSFCFLDIRSPGLGDTAMYLCATSRDDQPQHFGDGTRLSIL.

V and J are TRBV19 and TRBJ1-1; D ambiguous. The CDR3 has 13 amino acids. Germline V gene sequence: CDR1 LNHDA, CDR2 SQIVND (reference sequence). Deletions cut 8 bases from V and 5 bases from J, with 15 bases between. CDR3 residues: CASALTGRTEAFF. The DNA for the CDR3 is TGTGCCAGTGCCTTAACGGGTCGGACTGAAGCTTTCTTT. The whole variable domain, filled in from reference TRBV19 and TRBJ1-1, reads DGGITQSPKYLFRKEGQNVTLSCEQNLNHDAMYWYRQDPGQGLRLIYYSQIVNDFQKGDIAEGYSVSREKKESFPLTVTSAQKNPTAFYLCASALTGRTEAFFGQGTRLTVV.

V is TRBV19 and J is TRBJ2-1; a possible D gene is TRBD2 (6 bases). V lost 6 bases and J lost 9, with 15 bases in between. Germline loops: CDR1 LNHDA, CDR2 SQIVND (reference sequence). The CDR3 length is 13 residues. The CDR3 reads CASRTTRSGEQFF. The DNA of the CDR3 is TGTGCCAGTAGGACGACTAGGAGCGGTGAGCAGTTCTTC.

The count of this clone is one. The chain recombines TRBV6-5 with TRBJ2-2, with D possibly TRBD2 on 6 matching bases. Between the trimmed V and J ends, which lost 7 bases and 8 bases, there was a span of 17 bases. The V gene's germline CDR1 is MNHEY and CDR2 SVGAGI. The CDR3 sequence is 14 residues long. The CDR3 nucleotides read TGTGCCAGCATTGGGGACTTTCCATCGGGGGAGCTGTTTTTT. This codes for CASIGDFPSGELFF.

The V and J genes are TRBV7-2 and TRBJ2-7; 7 bases match TRBD1. CDR3 length: 15 residues. With V trimmed by 2 bases and J by 3 bases, 7 bases remained unmatched. CDR1 SGHTA and CDR2 FQGNSA come from the germline V gene. CDR3: CASSLWGTAYYEQYF. Written as DNA, the CDR3 is TGTGCCAGCAGCTTATGGGGGACAGCTTACTACGAGCAGTACTTC. The entire variable domain, with the rest obtained from reference TRBV7-2 and TRBJ2-7, is as follows: GAGVSQSPSNKVTEKGKDVELRCDPISGHTALYWYRQSLGQGLEFLIYFQGNSAPDKSGLPSDRFSAERTGGSVSTLTIQRTQQEDSAVYLCASSLWGTAYYEQYFGPGTRLTVT.

The rearrangement uses TRBV4-3 and TRBJ2-3; D remains ambiguous. This CDR3 has 14 residues. Germline V lookup: CDR1 LGHNA, CDR2 YSLEER. The V gene lost 3 bases and the J gene lost 0 bases, with 7 bases spanning the gap. CDR3 amino acids: CASSQTGSTDTQYF. The DNA of the CDR3 is TGCGCCAGCAGCCAGACCGGGAGCACAGATACGCAGTATTTT.

DNA for the CDR3: TGTGCCAGCAGTCGACAGGTTCGCTCCTACAATGAGCAGTTCTTC. It translates to CASSRQVRSYNEQFF. The genes are TRBV27 and TRBJ2-1; weak D call: TRBD1 (6 bases). Germline V gives CDR1 MNHEY, CDR2 SMNVEV (reference sequence). CDR3 size: 15 residues. Deletions cut 5 bases from V and 0 bases from J, with 11 bases between.

This clone was seen a single time. The V gene is TRBV6-6, the J gene TRBJ2-7; 9 nucleotides align to TRBD2. The CDR3 extends over 14 amino acids. The germline gives CDR1 MNHNY, CDR2 SVGAGI (reference sequence). After removal of 5 bases from V and 4 bases from J, the junction contained 6 bases not matched to a gene. This CDR3 reads CASSTAGGDYEQYF. CDR3 sequence (DNA): TGTGCCAGCAGTACAGCGGGAGGCGATTACGAGCAGTACTTC.

The rearrangement joins TRBV19 to TRBJ1-1; D is unclear. The CDR3 spans 13 residues. V lost 3 bases and J 3 bases, leaving 8 bases between the germline ends. Germline lookup yields CDR1 LNHDA and CDR2 SQIVND (reference sequence). Here the CDR3 reads CASSIDRDTEAFF. The CDR3 DNA follows: TGTGCCAGTAGTATCGATCGGGACACTGAAGCTTTCTTT. Full variable domain (rest looked up from reference TRBV19 and TRBJ1-1): DGGITQSPKYLFRKEGQNVTLSCEQNLNHDAMYWYRQDPGQGLRLIYYSQIVNDFQKGDIAEGYSVSREKKESFPLTVTSAQKNPTAFYLCASSIDRDTEAFFGQGTRLTVV.